This T cell receptor (beta chain) comes out of a study of blood T cell repertoires in COVID-19. Overall study: T cells, B-cell-depleted T cells, or PBMCs supplied cDNA or gDNA.

The study recruited people aged roughly 18 to 100 years across more than 20 US areas. Researchers sorted participants into cohorts using their self-reported clinical history. Cohort 3 recovery required two negative PCRs, clearance, or symptom resolution. Sequenced by immunoSEQ multiplex PCR; TCRdb stores in-frame clones only, minus some. The sample records roughly 500,000 clones, roughly 90% being singletons. The V end lost 5 bases, the J end lost 2 bases, and 16 bases lay between the germline ends. CDR3 length equals 15 residues. CDR1 and CDR2 from the germline V gene are MNHEY and SVGEGT. Sequenced: PBMCs or T cells enriched from blood (not recorded which). This clonotype originated in a woman in her thirties or forties who had recovered from COVID-19. The chain combines TRBV6-2 or TRBV6-3 with TRBJ2-7; tentatively, D is TRBD1 (6 bases). CDR3 in amino acids: CASSTYRAPTYEQYF. The CDR3 region has the DNA TGTGCCAGCAGTACCTACAGGGCCCCCACCTACGAGCAGTACTTC.